Included here is one T cell receptor (beta chain) sequence, with context. Using immunoSEQ multiplex PCR, the repertoire was profiled, and TCRdb retains in-frame clones only, with some absent. This sample yields about 13,000 clones, of which around 86% are seen a single time; approximately 1.5% belongs to the top ten. The data were taken from a study of tumour-infiltrating T cells in Burkitt lymphoma. For the study at large: Overall and progression-free survival were predicted by productive clonality.

The V segment lost 7 bases and the J segment 2 bases; nucleotides outside the gene matches: 9. The CDR3 loop spans 14 amino acids. In germline, CDR1 is SQVTM, CDR2 ANQGSEA. Sequencing was performed on tumor tissue. The sequence came from a human donor with diffuse large B-cell lymphoma. The chain employs TRBV29-1 and TRBJ1-1; 8 bases fit TRBD1. The CDR3 region is CSAWTGRGNTEAFF. CDR3 DNA sequence: TGCAGCGCCTGGACAGGGAGGGGAAACACTGAAGCTTTCTTT.